Only a few counts were recorded for the clone carrying this TCR beta chain. Its antigen is as yet unknown. The CDR3 spans 16 residues. V was pared by 4 bases and J by 0 bases, with 13 bases between. In germline, CDR1 is LNHDA, CDR2 SQIVND (reference sequence). The data belong to a study of cytomegalovirus exposure and HLA in healthy donors. Whole-study results and caveats: Rarity held for most TCR sequences, but there were some public TCRs that occurred in many donors. According to a later analysis, donors in an Asian-associated ancestry cluster reportedly had fewer N-insertions than the approximately 620-donor mean.

Primers: 60 Vbeta forward and 13 Jbeta reverse. TCRdb's table, derived via immunoSEQ multiplex PCR, lists solely in-frame clones and lacks some. Seen here are about 150,000 clones, 75% to 80% observed once, and the top ten hold approximately 1.1%. This sequence joins TRBV19 and TRBJ2-1; possible D gene TRBD1, 5 bases. Sequenced material: PBMCs. The TCR sequence derives from a male donor in good health and CMV-seronegative. CDR3 loop: CASSTKTASSYNEQFF. CDR3 nucleotides: TGTGCCAGTAGTACTAAGACAGCGAGCTCCTACAATGAGCAGTTCTTC.